This T cell receptor beta chain was sequenced in a study of blood T cell repertoires in COVID-19. The wider study: Italy, Spain and the United States were the sources of the convalescent and acute COVID-19 samples.

This study enrolled people aged about 18 to 95 from 24 US geographic areas. Grouping used clinical history reported by participants in a survey and questionnaire. The method was immunoSEQ multiplex PCR; TCRdb's version includes in-frame clones alone and lacks a portion of them. The sample carries about 270,000 clones, roughly 85% recorded once. The CDR3 runs to 18 residues. The ends were cut back, 2 bases at V and 1 base at J, with 17 bases in the middle. The germline V gene has CDR1 MNHEY and CDR2 SVGEGT. This chain joins TRBV6-2 or TRBV6-3 and TRBJ2-2, with D maybe TRBD2 (5 bases). Sequencing input: PBMCs or T cells enriched from blood (not recorded which). The sequence was obtained from a woman aged 45-59 years with acute COVID-19. The CDR3 region is CASSYPSRGRRNTGELFF. As DNA, the CDR3 is TGTGCCAGCAGTTACCCGTCTCGAGGGCGACGGAACACCGGGGAGCTGTTTTTT.